The 25 T cell receptor beta chains below all came from one sample that was sequenced in a study of cytomegalovirus exposure and HLA in healthy donors. Produced via immunoSEQ multiplex PCR; TCRdb's table is partial and in-frame only. The table shows 250,000 to 400,000 clones, with roughly 90% occurring only once. Sequencing was carried out using PBMCs. The receptors were sampled from a man younger than 45 in good health and CMV-seronegative.

The V gene is TRBV19, the J gene TRBJ2-3; D unclear. V lost 5 bases to trimming and J lost 6 bases, with 12 bases between them. The CDR3 consists of 13 residues. Germline-derived CDR1 and CDR2 are LNHDA and SQIVND (reference sequence). The CDR3 loop is CASSSLMRDTQYF. The CDR3 nucleotides read TGTGCCAGTAGTTCCCTGATGCGGGATACGCAGTATTTT.

The chain's CDR3 is CASSHDRAQYNEQFF. Here the CDR3 DNA reads TGTGCCAGCAGCCACGACAGGGCCCAATACAATGAGCAGTTCTTC. The chain joins TRBV2 to TRBJ2-1, with TRBD1 matching over 7 bases. There are 15 residues in the CDR3. V lost 6 bases to trimming and J lost 4 bases; unmatched junction nucleotides: 9. Germline-derived CDR1 and CDR2 are SNHLY and FYNNEI.

The V call is TRBV4-3, the J call TRBJ2-7, with D tentatively TRBD1 (6 bases). The CDR3 totals 15 residues. Trimming stripped 2 bases from V and 0 bases from J, with 11 bases between. Germline CDR1 is LGHNA and CDR2 is YSLEER. The CDR3 here is CASSQSRGSSYEQYF. In DNA form, the CDR3 reads TGCGCCAGCAGCCAAAGCAGGGGAAGCTCCTACGAGCAGTACTTC.

The chain recombines TRBV27 with TRBJ1-3; D is possibly TRBD1 (6 bases). CDR1 is MNHEY and CDR2 is SMNVEV in the germline V gene (reference sequence). The CDR3 spans 14 residues. Trimming shortened V by 0 bases and J by 7 bases, and 10 bases separated the two germline ends. The CDR3: CASSLSRTGNTIYF. The CDR3, as DNA: TGTGCCAGCAGTTTATCTAGAACAGGGAACACCATATATTTT.

This clone appeared a single time. The V gene is TRBV7-9, the J gene TRBJ2-5; D unclear. Trimming removed 4 bases from V and 1 base from J, with 16 bases in between. The CDR3 has 16 residues. Germline CDR1 and CDR2: SEHNR and FQNEAQ (reference sequence). The CDR3 sequence is CASSSPREDFQETQYF. The CDR3 region has the DNA TGTGCCAGCAGCTCACCAAGAGAGGATTTCCAAGAGACCCAGTACTTC.

DNA of the CDR3: TGTGCCAGTAGTCGGGAACTAAGGGACTATGGCTACACCTTC. Amino acid sequence: CASSRELRDYGYTF. The chain carries TRBV19 and TRBJ1-2; D unclear. V gave up 5 bases and J gave up 3 bases, with 13 bases separating them. Germline CDR1 LNHDA, CDR2 SQIVND (reference sequence). The CDR3 length is 14 residues.

The V gene is TRBV15, the J gene TRBJ1-2; D gene uncertain. Germline V gene sequence: CDR1 LNHNV, CDR2 YYDKDF (reference sequence). The CDR3 is made up of 16 amino acids. Trimming shortened V by 0 bases and J by 4 bases, and 15 bases separated the two germline ends. CDR3 sequence: CATSRDSGERLYGYTF. The CDR3 nucleotides are TGTGCCACCAGCAGAGATAGCGGAGAGCGGCTCTATGGCTACACCTTC. The variable domain in full, with the rest retrieved from reference TRBV15 and TRBJ1-2, is DAMVIQNPRYQVTQFGKPVTLSCSQTLNHNVMYWYQQKSSQAPKLLFHYYDKDFNNEADTPDNFQSRRPNTSFCFLDIRSPGLGDTAMYLCATSRDSGERLYGYTFGSGTRLTVV.

J is TRBJ1-5 and V is TRBV30; the match to TRBD1 covers 11 bases. This CDR3 has 13 residues. Germline CDR1 GTSNPN, CDR2 SVGIG (reference sequence). The trim removed 8 bases at V and 4 bases at J, leaving 4 bases unmatched. In DNA form, the CDR3 reads TGTGCCGGAGGGACAGGGGGGAATCAGCCCCAGCATTTT. It codes for CAGGTGGNQPQHF.

The genes are TRBV19 and TRBJ2-2, with D possibly TRBD2 on 6 matching bases. The CDR3 spans 18 residues. Trimming stripped 0 bases from V and 2 bases from J, with 16 bases between. The germline gives CDR1 LNHDA, CDR2 SQIVND (reference sequence). CDR3 sequence reads: CASSIDRTLAANTGELFF. The CDR3 nucleotides are TGTGCCAGTAGTATAGACAGGACCTTAGCGGCCAACACCGGGGAGCTGTTTTTT.

The chain combines TRBV10-1 with TRBJ2-3, with TRBD2 as a possible D gene (7 bases). V lost 3 bases to trimming and J lost 2 bases, with 12 bases between them. Per the germline V gene, CDR1 is WNHNN and CDR2 is SYGVQD (reference sequence). The CDR3 contains 15 residues. CDR3 sequence reads: CASSDGGGTTDTQYF. CDR3 DNA sequence: TGCGCCAGCAGTGACGGCGGGGGCACCACAGATACGCAGTATTTT.

V is TRBV18 and J is TRBJ1-6; the match to TRBD1 covers 7 bases. The trim removed 3 bases at V and 7 bases at J, leaving 9 bases unmatched. The CDR3 sequence is 16 residues long. Germline V CDR1 and CDR2: KGHSH, LQKENI. CDR3 DNA: TGTGCCAGCTCACCGCCGACGACAGGGCTGAATTCACCCCTCCACTTT. Translation gives CASSPPTTGLNSPLHF.

The CDR3 coding sequence is TGTGCCAGCAGCTTAGGAGGGAGCTCCTACGAGCAGTACTTC. It is translated as CASSLGGSSYEQYF. The rearrangement joins TRBV11-1 to TRBJ2-7; a weak D match, TRBD2 (5 bases). The germline gives CDR1 SGHAT, CDR2 FQDESV (reference sequence). The CDR3 loop spans 14 amino acids. Trimming took 1 base from V and 0 from J, leaving 7 bases between them.

The V call is TRBV7-9, the J call TRBJ1-4; TRBD1 is a possible D gene (5 bases). V was shortened by 2 bases and J by 7 bases, with 17 bases between the two germline ends. The CDR3 sequence is 16 residues long. The germline V gene has CDR1 SEHNR and CDR2 FQNEAQ (reference sequence). For the CDR3, the DNA is TGTGCCAGCAGCTTACCCAGGGACGGGAGTAGTGAAAAACTGTTTTTT. Translated: CASSLPRDGSSEKLFF.

The rearrangement uses TRBV29-1 and TRBJ1-1; weak D call: TRBD1 (5 bases). This CDR3 region has 15 residues. The germline V gene has CDR1 SQVTM and CDR2 ANQGSEA. Trimming cost V 4 bases and J 2 bases, with 17 bases left between them. In DNA, the CDR3 is TGCAGCGTTGGAAGGGGCCTGCGTTACAACACTGAAGCTTTCTTT. The encoded protein is CSVGRGLRYNTEAFF.

This chain connects TRBV5-6 to TRBJ2-6; perhaps TRBD2 as D (7 bases). The CDR3 runs to 15 residues. CDR1 and CDR2 from the germline V gene are SGHDT and YYEEEE. V lost 4 bases and J 0 bases, leaving 8 bases between the germline ends. CDR3 coding DNA: TGTGCCAGCAGCCGGGGGGCCTCTGGGGCCAACGTCCTGACTTTC. Amino acid sequence: CASSRGASGANVLTF.

This chain joins TRBV5-6 and TRBJ2-7; TRBD1 aligns across 12 bases. CDR1 SGHDT and CDR2 YYEEEE come from the germline V gene. This CDR3 is 15 amino acids long. Germline trimming cut 3 bases from V and 3 bases from J; bases unmatched to any gene: 4. CDR3 coding DNA: TGTGCCAGCAGCTGGAGGGACAGGGGGCGCTACGAGCAGTACTTC. Encoded protein: CASSWRDRGRYEQYF.

Here the CDR3 reads CASSPNRDRGYSDEQFF. The CDR3 DNA follows: TGTGCCAGCTCACCCAACCGGGACAGGGGGTATAGCGATGAGCAGTTCTTC. V gene TRBV18 combines with J gene TRBJ2-1, with 11 bases identical to TRBD1. V lost 3 bases, J lost 8 bases, and 12 bases stayed unmatched. The CDR3 sequence is 17 residues long. Germline V gene lookup returns CDR1 KGHSH and CDR2 LQKENI.

The chain recombines TRBV4-3 with TRBJ2-6; 11 positions match TRBD1. The CDR3 consists of 18 residues. Germline V lookup: CDR1 LGHNA, CDR2 YSLEER. Germline trimming cut 1 base from V and 0 bases from J; bases unmatched to any gene: 2. The CDR3 DNA follows: TGCGCCAGCAGCCAAGGGACAGGGGGCGCCTCTGGGGCCAACGTCCTGACTTTC. It specifies CASSQGTGGASGANVLTF.

This sequence joins TRBV14 and TRBJ1-2; maybe TRBD1 (5 bases). Germline loops: CDR1 SGHDN, CDR2 FVKESK. This CDR3 comprises 15 residues. Trimming removed 1 base at V and 4 bases at J, with 13 bases between. This CDR3 is CASSQAGAGPYGYTF. The CDR3 nucleotides are TGTGCCAGCAGCCAAGCCGGTGCAGGGCCCTATGGCTACACCTTC.

The chain recombines TRBV7-8 with TRBJ2-1; 16 nucleotides agree with TRBD2. Germline assignment: CDR1 SGHVS and CDR2 FQNEAQ. The CDR3 extends over 16 amino acids. Trimming at V came to 5 bases and at J to 8 bases, leaving 6 bases not matched to a gene. DNA of the CDR3: TGTGCCAGCAGCATCGGGACTAGCGGGGGGGTGCATGAGCAGTTCTTC. This sequence encodes CASSIGTSGGVHEQFF.

The V call is TRBV5-1, the J call TRBJ2-6; D might be TRBD1 (5 bases). V was pared by 1 base and J by 1 base, with 9 bases between. The CDR3 length is 16 residues. CDR1 and CDR2 (germline): SGHRS, YFSETQ. This chain's CDR3 is CASSLIGASGANVLTF. The DNA for the CDR3 is TGCGCCAGCAGCTTGATAGGGGCTTCTGGGGCCAACGTCCTGACTTTC.

This chain joins TRBV4-3 and TRBJ2-5, with 8 bases identical to TRBD2. The CDR3 is 18 amino acids. CDR1 LGHNA and CDR2 YSLEER come from the germline V gene. Unmatched junction bases numbered 9, after V lost 0 bases and J lost 0 bases. The CDR3 sequence is CASSQESRGVLYQETQYF. The CDR3 region has the DNA TGCGCCAGCAGCCAAGAGTCGCGGGGGGTACTCTACCAAGAGACCCAGTACTTC.

The chain is built from TRBV18 and TRBJ1-2; no clear D. This CDR3 comprises 15 residues. V was cut by 0 bases and J by 3 bases, with 11 bases left in between. Germline lookup yields CDR1 KGHSH and CDR2 LQKENI. CDR3 residues: CASSPPREEYYGYTF. CDR3 in DNA: TGTGCCAGCTCACCACCCCGGGAGGAGTACTATGGCTACACCTTC.

V gene TRBV6-6 combines with J gene TRBJ2-7, with D possibly matching TRBD2 (6 bases). The germline V gene has CDR1 MNHNY and CDR2 SVGAGI (reference sequence). The CDR3 extends over 14 amino acids. Trimming took 0 bases from V and 6 from J, leaving 12 bases between them. The DNA of the CDR3 is TGTGCCAGCAGTTACTCCATGGCGGGGTTCGAGCAGTACTTC. Translation: CASSYSMAGFEQYF.

The V call is TRBV18, the J call TRBJ1-1, with D perhaps TRBD1 (5 bases). CDR3 length: 16 amino acids. Germline CDR1 reads KGHSH; CDR2 reads LQKENI. The germline V and J ends were trimmed by 2 bases and 6 bases, with 19 bases remaining between them. DNA for the CDR3: TGTGCCAGCTCACCAAGACCGTTGGCCGGGGGAGCTGAAGCTTTCTTT. Residues: CASSPRPLAGGAEAFF. The entire variable domain, with the rest obtained from reference TRBV18 and TRBJ1-1, is as follows: NAGVMQNPRHLVRRRGQEARLRCSPMKGHSHVYWYRQLPEEGLKFMVYLQKENIIDESGMPKERFSAEFPKEGPSILRIQQVVRGDSAAYFCASSPRPLAGGAEAFFGQGTRLTVV.